The sequence of this T cell receptor beta chain was determined in a study of cytomegalovirus exposure and HLA in healthy donors. Study context: The approximately 110 validation repertoires, a later analysis reported, used the same platform as the 666 first-cohort repertoires.

The study's findings and limits: Cytomegalovirus association was assigned to more than 150 TCR beta chains.

Clones were sequenced by immunoSEQ multiplex PCR, and TCRdb holds only the in-frame ones, with some missing. This sample has roughly 300,000 clones, with 75% to 90% found just once. With regard to this clone: As yet, its antigen is unknown.

The donors formed part of the roughly 120-subject validation cohort, distinct from the roughly 600-subject first cohort. This clonotype was obtained from a woman aged 18-35 years in good health and CMV-seronegative. The sample comprised PBMCs.

CDR3 region: CASSQSSGYGNTIYF. Here the CDR3 DNA reads TGCGCCAGCAGCCAATCATCGGGGTACGGAAACACCATATATTTT. The genes are TRBV4-1 and TRBJ1-3; D is undetermined. CDR3 length equals 15 residues. Germline CDR1 reads MGHRA; CDR2 reads YSYEKL. Trimming took off 2 bases at V and 4 bases at J, with 12 bases between the two ends.